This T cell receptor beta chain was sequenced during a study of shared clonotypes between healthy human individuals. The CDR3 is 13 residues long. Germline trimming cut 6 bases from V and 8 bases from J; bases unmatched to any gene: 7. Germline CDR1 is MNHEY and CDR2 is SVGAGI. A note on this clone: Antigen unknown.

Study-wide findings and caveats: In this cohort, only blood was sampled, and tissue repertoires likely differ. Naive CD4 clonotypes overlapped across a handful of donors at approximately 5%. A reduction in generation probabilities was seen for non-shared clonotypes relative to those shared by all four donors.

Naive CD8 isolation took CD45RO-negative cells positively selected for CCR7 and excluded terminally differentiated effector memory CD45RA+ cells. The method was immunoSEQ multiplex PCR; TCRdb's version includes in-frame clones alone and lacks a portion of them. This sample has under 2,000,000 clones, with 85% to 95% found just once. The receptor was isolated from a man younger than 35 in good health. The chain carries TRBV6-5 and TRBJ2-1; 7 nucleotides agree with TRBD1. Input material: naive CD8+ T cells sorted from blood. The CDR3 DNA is TGTGCCAGCAGCCCCGGGACAGCGTATGAGCAGTTCTTC. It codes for CASSPGTAYEQFF.